This TCR beta chain was identified in a study of T-cell reconstitution after alpha-beta-depleted transplantation in children. Findings of the study overall: Expanded graft clones, several hundred of them, were reportedly the source of alpha-beta T cells about two months after transplant. Hyperexpanded clones declined; after one year, newly produced T cells mostly supplied diversity.

Concerning this clonotype: Its antigen is not identified.

Preparation of the TCRbeta library used unique molecular identifiers. TCRdb independently ran MiXCR on the PCR reads; one entry per CDR3 protein. Found here are 120,000 or so distinct CDR3 sequences, more than 20% of them singletons; the top ten hold 8% to 11%. There are 15 residues in the CDR3. The germline gives CDR1 LNHNV, CDR2 YYDKDF (reference sequence). V lost 8 bases and J 1 base, leaving 16 bases between the germline ends. V is TRBV15 and J is TRBJ2-3, with D possibly TRBD2 on 6 matching bases. The sequence came from a male patient aged 2-9 years who had a stem cell transplant for chronic granulomatous disease, so the T cells may come from the graft donor. The sample consisted of PBMCs, mostly from graft donor cells, taken 180 days after TCRalphabeta/CD19-depleted stem cell transplant. The CDR3 spells CATGKYKRGTDTQYF. The CDR3 DNA sequence: TGTGCCACCGGCAAGTATAAGCGGGGCACAGATACGCAGTATTTT.